The clone carrying this TCR beta chain was seen only a few times. What it binds is unknown. These data come from a study of post-analysis software for immune sequencing data. Study findings and constraints: The study found TRBV5-6, TRBV5-1 and TRBV20-1 among 5 or 6 TRBV segments more frequent in patients than controls.

CDR3 size: 16 residues. Germline V CDR1 and CDR2: LGHDT, YNNKEL (reference sequence). V was pared by 5 bases and J by 4 bases, with 5 bases of the junction left unmatched. The authors incorporated unique molecular identifiers into the TCR beta cDNA libraries. A single record per CDR3 protein comes from TCRdb applying MiXCR to the PCR reads. The sample shows about 200,000 distinct CDR3 sequences, over 25% of them seen only once. Source material: blood. The chain links TRBV3-1 to TRBJ2-7, with 16 bases lining up with TRBD2. The clonotype comes from a girl younger than 18 with multiple sclerosis. CDR3 sequence (DNA): TGTGCCAGCAGCGAGGGACTAGCGGGAGGGCCGTACGAGCAGTACTTC. Translated: CASSEGLAGGPYEQYF.